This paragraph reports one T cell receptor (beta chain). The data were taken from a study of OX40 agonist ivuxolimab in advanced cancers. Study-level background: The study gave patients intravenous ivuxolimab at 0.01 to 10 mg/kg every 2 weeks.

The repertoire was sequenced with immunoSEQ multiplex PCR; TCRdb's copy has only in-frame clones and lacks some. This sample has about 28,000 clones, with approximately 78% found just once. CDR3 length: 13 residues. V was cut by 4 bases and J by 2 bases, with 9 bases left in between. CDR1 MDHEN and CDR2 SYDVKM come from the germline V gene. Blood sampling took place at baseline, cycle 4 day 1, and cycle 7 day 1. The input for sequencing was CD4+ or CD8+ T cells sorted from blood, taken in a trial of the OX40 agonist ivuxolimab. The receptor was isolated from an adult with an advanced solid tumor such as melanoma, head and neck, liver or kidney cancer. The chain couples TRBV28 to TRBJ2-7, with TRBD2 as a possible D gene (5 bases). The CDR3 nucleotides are TGTGCCAGCAGTTCCTTCGGGGCCTACGAGCAGTACTTC. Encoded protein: CASSSFGAYEQYF.